Below, 8 T cell receptor beta chains from the same sample are listed, as sequenced in a study of blood T cell repertoires in COVID-19. Method: immunoSEQ multiplex PCR; TCRdb's copy keeps in-frame clones and lacks some. In the table there are about 210,000 clones, 84% of which are singletons. The sequencing input was peripheral blood. The origin of the receptors is a woman between 45 and 60 years old with active or convalescent COVID-19.

The rearrangement links TRBV2 to TRBJ2-3; 10 bases are shared with TRBD2. The CDR3 runs 17 residues. CDR1 and CDR2 (germline): SNHLY, FYNNEI. Trimming took 0 bases from V and 4 from J; bases not matched to a gene: 7. As DNA, the CDR3 is TGTGCCAGCAGTGAAGCGCTTAGGACTAGCGGCGCAGATACGCAGTATTTT. Residues: CASSEALRTSGADTQYF.

The chain has TRBV7-2 and TRBJ2-3; 8 bases line up with TRBD1. CDR3 size: 13 residues. The V gene end was trimmed by 1 base and the J gene end by 11 bases; junction bases not matched to a gene: 5. CDR1 is SGHTA, CDR2 FQGNSA, per germline. The CDR3, as DNA: TGTGCCAGCAGCTTAGGGGTCGGGACAGGGCAGTATTTT. Translation gives CASSLGVGTGQYF.

This CDR3 reads CATSFQGGSPLHF. As DNA, the CDR3 is TGTGCCACCAGCTTTCAGGGTGGTTCACCCCTCCACTTT. The V gene is TRBV15, the J gene TRBJ1-6; possibly TRBD1 for D (5 bases). This CDR3 region has 13 residues. The V gene's germline CDR1 is LNHNV and CDR2 YYDKDF (reference sequence). V dropped 5 bases and J dropped 9 bases, with 11 bases sitting between them.

The chain recombines TRBV18 with TRBJ1-1; the D gene is possibly TRBD1 (6 bases). The CDR3 sequence is 16 residues long. The V end was cut by 3 bases, the J end by 0 bases, with 14 bases between. Germline V CDR1 and CDR2: KGHSH, LQKENI. As DNA, the CDR3 is TGTGCCAGCTCACCTATGACAGGATTCTTGAACACTGAAGCTTTCTTT. Translation gives CASSPMTGFLNTEAFF.

This clone was observed once. V is TRBV4-1 and J is TRBJ2-2; TRBD2 aligns across 9 bases. V was pared by 4 bases and J by 0 bases, with 6 bases of the junction left unmatched. The CDR3 loop spans 17 amino acids. Looked up from germline, CDR1 is MGHRA and CDR2 is YSYEKL. The CDR3 region is CASSRSSGVTNTGELFF. As DNA, the CDR3 is TGCGCCAGCAGCCGATCTAGCGGGGTGACGAACACCGGGGAGCTGTTTTTT.

This sequence joins TRBV12-5 and TRBJ2-7; perhaps TRBD2 as D (5 bases). The CDR3 runs to 15 residues. Between the trimmed V and J ends, which lost 5 bases and 2 bases, there was a span of 16 bases. CDR1 is LGHNT and CDR2 is FRNRAP in the germline V gene. For the CDR3, the DNA is TGTGCTAGTGGTGTAGCCGGGATCGAAGCCTACGAGCAGTACGTC. Its protein is CASGVAGIEAYEQYV.

This sequence joins TRBV11-2 and TRBJ2-1; 15 bases match TRBD2. With V trimmed by 5 bases and J by 0 bases, 5 bases remained unmatched. Per the germline V gene, CDR1 is SGHAT and CDR2 is FQNNGV. CDR3 length equals 18 residues. For the CDR3, the DNA is TGTGCCAGCAGCCCTAGGGGACTAGCGGGAGGCTCCTACAATGAGCAGTTCTTC. This encodes CASSPRGLAGGSYNEQFF.

This rearrangement joins TRBV6-5 to TRBJ2-7; D unclear. This CDR3 region has 12 residues. Between the trimmed V and J ends, which lost 6 bases and 6 bases, there was a span of 12 bases. The germline CDR1 and CDR2 sequences are MNHEY and SVGAGI. CDR3 loop: CASSVWLREQYV. The CDR3 nucleotides are TGTGCCAGCAGCGTATGGCTTCGCGAGCAGTACGTC.